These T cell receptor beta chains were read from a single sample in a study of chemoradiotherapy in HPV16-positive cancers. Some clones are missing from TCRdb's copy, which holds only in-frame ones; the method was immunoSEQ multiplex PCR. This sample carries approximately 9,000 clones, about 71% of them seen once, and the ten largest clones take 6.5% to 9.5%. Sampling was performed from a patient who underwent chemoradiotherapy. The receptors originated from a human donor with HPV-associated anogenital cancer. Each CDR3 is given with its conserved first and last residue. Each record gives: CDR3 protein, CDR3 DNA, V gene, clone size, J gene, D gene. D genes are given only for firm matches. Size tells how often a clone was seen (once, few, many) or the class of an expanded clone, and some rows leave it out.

CASSSRDTSTDTQYF	TGTGCCAGCAGCTCCCGGGACACAAGCACAGATACGCAGTATTTT	TRBV11-1	once	TRBJ2-3	-
CASSQWAIGANEKLFF	TGCGCCAGCAGCCAATGGGCTATAGGGGCTAATGAAAAACTGTTTTTT	TRBV4-1	-	TRBJ1-4	-
CASRAGGSSYNEQFF	TGTGCCAGCAGAGCGGGGGGGAGCTCCTACAATGAGCAGTTCTTC	TRBV2	-	TRBJ2-1	TRBD2
CASSQESGMTNYGYTF	TGTGCCAGCAGCCAAGAGTCAGGGATGACTAACTATGGCTACACCTTC	TRBV4-2	-	TRBJ1-2	-
CASSPRSGGTQYF	TGTGCCAGCAGCCCTCGTAGTGGCGGTACGCAGTATTTT	TRBV11-3	-	TRBJ2-3	-
CASSYVGGGAIDTQYF	TGTGCCAGCAGTTACGTTGGCGGGGGGGCGATAGATACGCAGTATTTT	TRBV6-5	-	TRBJ2-3	TRBD2
CASSPHRDNSPLHF	TGTGCCAGCAGTCCCCACAGAGATAATTCACCCCTCCACTTT	TRBV28	-	TRBJ1-6	-
CASSLVRDNEQFF	TGTGCCAGCAGCTTAGTACGGGACAATGAGCAGTTCTTC	TRBV7-2	-	TRBJ2-1	-
CASRTSTDTQYF	TGTGCCAGCAGAACGAGCACAGATACGCAGTATTTT	TRBV2	-	TRBJ2-3	-
CSVEQGNEQFF	TGCAGCGTTGAGCAGGGGAATGAGCAGTTCTTC	TRBV29-1	-	TRBJ2-1	-
CASSEYRDRGTEAFF	TGCGCCAGCAGTGAATACCGGGACAGGGGCACTGAAGCTTTCTTT	TRBV10-1	once	TRBJ1-1	TRBD1
CASSGAGGYNEQFF	TGTGCCAGCAGTGGCGCGGGAGGATACAATGAGCAGTTCTTC	TRBV2	-	TRBJ2-1	TRBD2
CSALTGYEQYF	TGCAGTGCTTTGACAGGGTACGAGCAGTACTTC	TRBV20-1	few	TRBJ2-7	TRBD1
CASSLVGGGEQYF	TGTGCCAGCTCTCTGGTCGGGGGTGGGGAGCAGTACTTC	TRBV7-8	-	TRBJ2-7	-
CASSLEGTGLSTDTQYF	TGCGCCAGCAGCTTGGAAGGGACAGGGCTAAGCACAGATACGCAGTATTTT	TRBV5-1	-	TRBJ2-3	TRBD1
CASSLALGDYGYTF	TGCGCCAGCAGCTTGGCCCTTGGGGACTATGGCTACACCTTC	TRBV5-1	-	TRBJ1-2	-
CASSAATSTQGGYTF	TGTGCCAGCAGTGCAGCTACATCAACCCAGGGTGGCTACACCTTC	TRBV6-1	-	TRBJ1-2	-
CASSPIAGDVTGELFF	TGTGCCAGCAGCCCTATAGCGGGAGACGTCACCGGGGAGCTGTTTTTT	TRBV5-4	-	TRBJ2-2	TRBD2
CASSQRGAESYEQYF	TGCGCCAGCAGCCAGCGAGGAGCGGAGTCCTACGAGCAGTACTTC	TRBV4-1	-	TRBJ2-7	-
CASSLVTATQPQHF	TGTGCCAGCAGCTTAGTTACAGCCACTCAGCCCCAGCATTTT	TRBV11-2	-	TRBJ1-5	-
CASSTPGQGSYEQYF	TGTGCCAGCAGTACCCCGGGACAGGGGTCCTACGAGCAGTACTTC	TRBV27	-	TRBJ2-7	TRBD1
CASSEAAGGGNTIYF	TGTGCCAGCAGCGAAGCCGCAGGGGGCGGAAACACCATATATTTT	TRBV7-2	-	TRBJ1-3	TRBD1